This T cell receptor beta chain was captured by sequencing in a study of T cells after yellow fever vaccination. 5'RACE template switching generated TCR cDNA, adding a universal primer site and UMIs. TCRdb analysed the 5' RACE reads with MiXCR anew, one entry per CDR3 protein. The table records approximately 250,000 distinct CDR3 sequences, approximately 5.2% of them present only once. Findings of the study overall: Booster sampling recovered most clones from primary vaccination (around 97% CD4, roughly 88% CD8). Abundant bulk-derived clonotypes could contaminate FACS-sorted repertoires.

CDR1 and CDR2 from the germline V gene are SGHTA and FQGNSA. The V and J ends lost 3 bases and 1 base respectively, with 6 bases between them. The CDR3 is 13 amino acids. Remarks on this clonotype: No antigen is known for it. A much more abundant neighbour one base away suggests this may be a read error.

This clonotype was sampled from a man aged 18 to 29 who received the YFV17D yellow fever vaccine. Sequenced here: CD4+ T cells sorted from PBMCs, sampled on the day of the yellow fever booster vaccination. The rearrangement joins TRBV7-2 to TRBJ1-1; no firm D call. The CDR3 spells CASSFDWNTEAFF. The CDR3 DNA is TGTGCCAGCAGCTTCGACTGGAACACTGAAGCTTTCTTT.